The TCR beta chain described here comes from a study of human T cells and chemical hapten exposure. Study background: Patch tests applied 0.01% DPC to the upper back, read at 6 days.

What the library attached to individual cDNA molecules were unique molecular identifiers. TCRdb reprocessed the RACE reads via MiXCR and lists one record per CDR3 protein. The repertoire holds more than 250,000 distinct CDR3 sequences, with approximately 8.6% as singletons. The CDR3 loop spans 20 amino acids. V trimming: 0 bases; J trimming: 3 bases; junction bases outside the gene matches: 17. The V gene's germline CDR1 is LGHNA and CDR2 YSLEER. This clonotype was seen repeatedly, ten times or more. Time point denoted: pre-sensitization, week 0. Described treatment: therapeutic diphenylcyclopropenone sensitization with weekly scalp DPC. The template was total RNA from unfractionated whole blood.

The source was whole blood, collected in connection with sensitization to the hapten diphenylcyclopropenone (DPC). This clonotype originated in a woman in her thirties or forties with alopecia areata. Some clones in this sample may be carry-over from other donors' samples. This chain joins TRBV4-3 and TRBJ2-1; 7 nucleotides agree with TRBD2. CDR3 sequence (DNA): TGCGCCAGCAGCCAAGATCTCCGTGTGTTTGGCGGGAGATACTACAATGAGCAGTTCTTC. Translation gives CASSQDLRVFGGRYYNEQFF.